Each of the 18 T cell receptor beta chains below was sequenced from the same sample in a study of T-cell memory formation after mild COVID-19 (dated by TCRdb to the early 2020s). The protocol used for the library was 5' RACE. Data came from an Illumina NovaSeq 6000. The public reads were reprocessed in TCRdb via fastp at Q25 and MiXCR, keeping in-frame beta chains. Entries that share a CDR3 protein sequence are merged under the most common genes and DNA. The sample profile shows 350,000 to 500,000 distinct CDR3 sequences; about a sixth of them were found once. Roughly 21% of the sample rests with the top ten. The material sequenced was PBMCs or a T cell subset sorted from them (not recorded which). The origin of the receptors is a young man who had mild COVID-19 (a few samples of this study predate the infection). The sample titles of this study are shuffled in the database, so cell type and time point are left out; the donor was told from shared clones.

The gene calls are TRBV6-2 or TRBV6-3 and TRBJ2-5, with unresolved D. CDR1 and CDR2 from the germline V gene are MNHEY and SVGEGT. The CDR3 spans 15 residues. Trimming took off 8 bases at V and 5 bases at J, with 21 bases between the two ends. The CDR3: CASLPSRHSGETQYF. The CDR3 DNA reads as TGTGCCAGCCTACCCTCTAGACACTCTGGGGAGACCCAGTACTTC.

This clonotype was seen only a few times. The chain recombines TRBV14 with TRBJ2-2, with D uncertain. The germline CDR1 and CDR2 sequences are SGHDN and FVKESK. The V and J ends lost 1 base and 7 bases respectively, with 4 bases between them. CDR3 length equals 12 residues. CDR3 in DNA: TGTGCCAGCAGCCAAGCCGGCGGGGAGCTGTTTTTT. Its translation is CASSQAGGELFF.

Ten or more counts support this clonotype. V gene TRBV19 combines with J gene TRBJ1-6, with no clear D. Germline V lookup: CDR1 LNHDA, CDR2 SQIVND (reference sequence). This CDR3 has 14 residues. With 10 bases removed from V and 4 bases from J, the gap between germline ends came to 14 bases. CDR3 nucleotide sequence: TGTGCCACCGCGTGGCGCCCATATAATTCACCCCTCCACTTT. Translated: CATAWRPYNSPLHF.

The chain joins TRBV7-8 to TRBJ2-7, with D possibly matching TRBD2 (5 bases). This CDR3 has 16 residues. Trimming left V 5 bases short and J 4 bases short, with 21 bases between. CDR1 is SGHVS, CDR2 FQNEAQ, per germline. CDR3 sequence: CASSNAPAGSGYEQYF. The CDR3 DNA reads as TGTGCCAGCAGCAACGCCCCTGCGGGCTCCGGGTACGAGCAGTACTTC.

This rearrangement joins TRBV5-1 to TRBJ2-3; TRBD2 matches at 7 bases. Losses at the gene ends were 1 base for V and 2 bases for J; bases not matched to a gene: 7. This CDR3 has 16 residues. Looked up from germline, CDR1 is SGHRS and CDR2 is YFSETQ. This chain's CDR3 is CASSLRDSGSTDTQYF. CDR3 nucleotide sequence: TGCGCCAGCAGCTTGAGGGATAGCGGGTCCACAGATACGCAGTATTTT. Full variable domain (outside the CDR3, taken from reference TRBV5-1 and TRBJ2-3): KAGVTQTPRYLIKTRGQQVTLSCSPISGHRSVSWYQQTPGQGLQFLFEYFSETQRNKGNFPGRFSGRQFSNSRSEMNVSTLELGDSALYLCASSLRDSGSTDTQYFGPGTRLTVL.

This sequence joins TRBV27 and TRBJ2-5, with unresolved D. Germline CDR1 reads MNHEY; CDR2 reads SMNVEV (reference sequence). The CDR3 runs to 13 residues. V dropped 8 bases and J dropped 7 bases, with 17 bases sitting between them. The CDR3 loop is CASSLVGPRTQYF. The CDR3 DNA reads as TGTGCCAGCTCCCTAGTAGGTCCGCGGACCCAGTACTTC.

CDR3 loop: CASSFDRVMSNQPQHF. Written as DNA, the CDR3 is TGTGCCAGCAGCTTCGACAGGGTGATGAGCAATCAGCCCCAGCATTTT. This chain uses TRBV4-2 with TRBJ1-5; 7 nucleotides agree with TRBD1. V lost 5 bases, J lost 1 base, and 8 bases stayed unmatched. Germline V lookup: CDR1 LGHNA, CDR2 YNFKEQ. The length of the CDR3 is 16 residues.

This sequence joins TRBV20-1 and TRBJ2-7; possibly TRBD2 for D (6 bases). The length of the CDR3 is 14 residues. Per germline, CDR1 DFQATT and CDR2 SNEGSKA (reference sequence). Between the trimmed V and J ends, which lost 4 bases and 0 bases, there was a span of 13 bases. The CDR3 sequence is CSATPGGSSYEQYV. Here the CDR3 DNA reads TGCAGTGCTACACCTGGAGGGAGCTCCTACGAGCAGTACGTC.

V usage is TRBV7-8 and J usage is TRBJ2-3; no clear D. There are 15 residues in the CDR3. Germline-derived CDR1 and CDR2 are SGHVS and FQNEAQ. The ends were cut back, 5 bases at V and 4 bases at J, with 16 bases in the middle. The CDR3 protein is CASSPQPPYPDTQYF. CDR3 nucleotides: TGTGCCAGCAGCCCCCAGCCCCCGTACCCAGATACGCAGTATTTT.

This clonotype turned up a few times. V is TRBV7-2 and J is TRBJ2-2, with D perhaps given as TRBD1 or TRBD2 (6 bases each). Trimming removed 3 bases at V and 6 bases at J, with 11 bases between. The CDR3 spans 14 residues. CDR1 and CDR2 (germline): SGHTA, FQGNSA. CDR3 DNA: TGTGCCAGCAGCTTGAACGGGGGCTCCGGGGAGCTGTTTTTT. This sequence encodes CASSLNGGSGELFF.

This sequence joins TRBV28 and TRBJ1-1; D possibly corresponds to TRBD1 (6 bases). CDR1 and CDR2 from the germline V gene are MDHEN and SYDVKM. V lost 5 bases and J 3 bases, leaving 16 bases between the germline ends. The CDR3 contains 15 residues. CDR3 in DNA: TGTGCCAGCAGTGCCAGACAGGTGAAAGACACTGAAGCTTTCTTT. Protein: CASSARQVKDTEAFF. The complete variable domain, with remaining parts taken from reference TRBV28 and TRBJ1-1, reads DVKVTQSSRYLVKRTGEKVFLECVQDMDHENMFWYRQDPGLGLRLIYFSYDVKMKEKGDIPEGYSVSREKKERFSLILESASTNQTSMYLCASSARQVKDTEAFFGQGTRLTVV.

At least ten counts were recorded for this clonotype. The chain carries TRBV5-5 and TRBJ2-3; 8 positions agree with TRBD2. The CDR3 spans 15 residues. CDR1 and CDR2 (germline): SGHKS, YYEKEE (reference sequence). Trimming cost V 3 bases and J 1 base; bases outside gene matches: 4. The CDR3 coding sequence is TGTGCCAGCAGCTGGCGGGGGGCCGGCACAGATACGCAGTATTTT. Protein product: CASSWRGAGTDTQYF.

As concerns this clonotype: At one end, the junction sequence differs from germline, possibly due to a read error. CDR3 region: CASKSGGAYEKYF. The CDR3 nucleotides are TGTGCCAGCAAGAGCGGGGGGGCCTACGAGAAGTACTTC. The chain uses TRBV7-6 and TRBJ2-7; 10 bases line up with TRBD2. There are 13 residues in the CDR3. Per the germline V gene, CDR1 is SGHVS and CDR2 is FNYEAQ. Full variable domain (rest looked up from reference TRBV7-6 and TRBJ2-7): GAGVSQSPRYKVTKRGQDVALRCDPISGHVSLYWYRQALGQGPEFLTYFNYEAQQDKSGLPNDRFSAERPEGSISTLTIQRTEQRDSAMYRCASKSGGAYEKYFGPGTRLTVT.

A few counts support this clonotype. V usage is TRBV18 and J usage is TRBJ2-7, with 9 bases aligning to TRBD1. The CDR3 has 15 residues. Germline-derived CDR1 and CDR2 are KGHSH and LQKENI. Trimming cost V 3 bases and J 4 bases; bases outside gene matches: 7. CDR3 in DNA: TGTGCCAGCTCACCCCCGGGACAGGGAGTGTACGAGCAGTACTTC. This encodes CASSPPGQGVYEQYF.

Only a few counts were recorded for this clonotype. The chain links TRBV11-2 to TRBJ2-3, with unresolved D. CDR3 length equals 16 residues. Germline CDR1 is SGHAT and CDR2 is FQNNGV. Trimming left V 5 bases short and J 4 bases short, with 19 bases between. This CDR3 reads CASSPRRIGPADTQYF. Written as DNA, the CDR3 is TGTGCCAGCAGCCCCCGCAGGATTGGTCCGGCAGATACGCAGTATTTT.

V gene TRBV15 combines with J gene TRBJ2-7; D gene unclear. Looked up from germline, CDR1 is LNHNV and CDR2 is YYDKDF (reference sequence). The CDR3 has 13 amino acids. Trimming cost V 0 bases and J 2 bases, with 5 bases left between them. The CDR3 nucleotides are TGTGCCACCAGCAGAGATTGGGCCTACGAGCAGTACTTC. Amino acids: CATSRDWAYEQYF.

J is TRBJ2-3 and V is TRBV7-2; D possibly corresponds to TRBD2 (5 bases). The CDR3 spans 14 residues. Trimming shortened V by 3 bases and J by 5 bases, and 12 bases separated the two germline ends. CDR1 SGHTA and CDR2 FQGNSA come from the germline V gene. The CDR3 spells CASSLSSSVDTQYF. In nucleotides, the CDR3 is TGTGCCAGCAGCTTGTCTAGCTCGGTAGATACGCAGTATTTT.

The genes are TRBV20-1 and TRBJ1-4, with D unresolved. Germline-derived CDR1 and CDR2 are DFQATT and SNEGSKA (reference sequence). Trimming removed 3 bases at V and 5 bases at J, with 13 bases between. CDR3 size: 14 residues. In DNA form, the CDR3 reads TGCAGTGCTAGTTCCCCCGTTGTGAATGAAAAACTGTTTTTT. Protein sequence: CSASSPVVNEKLFF.